This TCR beta chain came from a study of blood T cell repertoires in COVID-19. Germline V lookup: CDR1 SQVTM, CDR2 ANQGSEA. Deletions cut 5 bases from V and 4 bases from J, with 11 bases between. The CDR3 is 12 residues long. The data were produced by immunoSEQ multiplex PCR, yet TCRdb's version contains in-frame clones alone and is incomplete. The sample includes some 240,000 clones, approximately 85% of them seen just once. The clonotype was recovered from a woman aged 70-85 years with COVID-19, enrolled during active disease. Sequenced material: peripheral blood. J is TRBJ1-1 and V is TRBV29-1; D might be TRBD1 (6 bases). This CDR3 reads CSVKQGATEAFF. The CDR3 DNA is TGCAGCGTTAAACAGGGTGCCACTGAAGCTTTCTTT.